This TCR beta chain emerged from a study of T cell repertoires in cytomegalovirus infection. The overall study: Matching HLA type and CMV infection were both indicated by public TCR beta signatures.

Germline-derived CDR1 and CDR2 are MGHRA and YSYEKL. Deletions cut 1 base from V and 1 base from J, with 14 bases between. The CDR3 extends over 16 amino acids. TCRdb re-called the reads through MiXCR, storing one row per CDR3 protein. The sample has hundreds of thousands of distinct CDR3 sequences, 22% seen once. Study-level results: HLA-C-restricted CMV clonotypes gave the most frequent clonotype in two of eight donors. Cumulative frequency of public TCR beta families picked out carriers of CMV plus the relevant HLA.

This clonotype has at least ten counts. The antigen remains unidentified. The origin of this receptor is a human donor in good health (CMV status not recorded). Some clones in this sample may be carry-over from other donors' samples. This rearrangement joins TRBV4-1 to TRBJ2-7; D is possibly TRBD1 (6 bases). The specimen sequenced was CD8+ T cells from PBMCs. The CDR3 coding sequence is TGCGCCAGCAGCCAAGCTTCGGACAGACCTTCCTACGAGCAGTACTTC. This encodes CASSQASDRPSYEQYF.